The next 24 T cell receptor beta chains were all read from a single sample in a study of OX40 agonist ivuxolimab in advanced cancers. The assay was immunoSEQ multiplex PCR, and TCRdb's table has in-frame clones only and misses some. The table has about 48,000 clones, 65% to 85% seen once. The starting material was CD4+ or CD8+ T cells sorted from blood, obtained in a trial of the OX40 agonist ivuxolimab. The receptors were sampled from an adult with an advanced solid tumor such as melanoma, head and neck, liver or kidney cancer.

The gene calls are TRBV7-8 and TRBJ2-7, with 7 bases fitting TRBD1. V lost 2 bases to trimming and J lost 6 bases; unmatched junction nucleotides: 4. Germline loops: CDR1 SGHVS, CDR2 FQNEAQ. This CDR3 contains 13 residues. CDR3 nucleotide sequence: TGTGCCAGCAGCTTATCGACAGGGACCGAGCAGTACTTC. It translates to CASSLSTGTEQYF.

This sequence joins TRBV11-3 and TRBJ2-6; the D is unclear. V lost 4 bases and J lost 4, with 11 bases in between. Germline CDR1 SGHNT, CDR2 YENEEA. The CDR3 has 15 residues. The CDR3 DNA sequence: TGTGCCAGCAGCTCCTTTCCCCGGGGGGCCAACGTCCTGACTTTC. As protein: CASSSFPRGANVLTF.

The gene calls are TRBV12-5 and TRBJ2-1; D possibly corresponds to TRBD2 (6 bases). This CDR3 is 15 amino acids long. Germline lookup yields CDR1 LGHNT and CDR2 FRNRAP. Deletions cut 4 bases from V and 9 bases from J, with 19 bases between. In nucleotides, the CDR3 is TGTGCTAGTGGTTGGACGTCCTGGGCGGAGGGTGAGCAGTTCTTC. Amino acids: CASGWTSWAEGEQFF.

The rearrangement uses TRBV19 and TRBJ1-5, with D perhaps TRBD1 (6 bases). Germline V CDR1 and CDR2: LNHDA, SQIVND (reference sequence). The CDR3 runs to 14 residues. V lost 7 bases and J lost 6, with 16 bases in between. DNA for the CDR3: TGTGCCAGTACCGGAGGGGGGTTGGGTCAGCCCCAGCATTTT. Amino acids: CASTGGGLGQPQHF.

The rearrangement joins TRBV30 to TRBJ2-3; 10 bases map to TRBD2. Germline CDR1 reads GTSNPN; CDR2 reads SVGIG (reference sequence). This CDR3 region has 19 residues. V lost 7 bases to trimming and J lost 4 bases; unmatched junction nucleotides: 23. This CDR3 reads CASNSGGRFSGRNPDTQYF. DNA for the CDR3: TGTGCCTCCAACTCGGGGGGGAGATTTAGCGGGAGGAATCCAGATACGCAGTATTTT.

The CDR3 DNA reads TGTGCCAGTGGTAGTCCCTTCGGCAGGGGAATGGCTGGAAACACCATATATTTT. Translated, it gives CASGSPFGRGMAGNTIYF. The chain joins TRBV19 to TRBJ1-3, with D perhaps matching TRBD1 (6 bases). Germline CDR1 reads LNHDA; CDR2 reads SQIVND (reference sequence). Trimming stripped 8 bases from V and 2 bases from J, with 25 bases between. The CDR3 covers 18 residues.

This clone was seen only once. The gene calls are TRBV4-3 and TRBJ1-3; D is undetermined. Per the germline V gene, CDR1 is LGHNA and CDR2 is YSLEER. The CDR3 spans 15 residues. The V and J ends lost 0 bases and 0 bases respectively, with 6 bases between them. CDR3 in amino acids: CASSQDRYSGNTIYF. The CDR3 DNA is TGCGCCAGCAGCCAAGACCGATACTCTGGAAACACCATATATTTT.

V gene TRBV28 combines with J gene TRBJ2-1, with 10 positions matching TRBD2. Losses at the gene ends were 2 bases for V and 7 bases for J; bases not matched to a gene: 5. Germline V CDR1 and CDR2: MDHEN, SYDVKM. The CDR3 is made up of 15 amino acids. The CDR3 DNA follows: TGTGCCAGCAGTTTAGCTAGCGGGGGAGGGAATGAGCAGTTCTTC. It yields the protein CASSLASGGGNEQFF.

This clone was seen only once. The genes are TRBV18 and TRBJ2-1; D ambiguous. Trimming removed 0 bases from V and 9 bases from J, with 9 bases in between. CDR1 and CDR2 (germline): KGHSH, LQKENI. This CDR3 is built from 13 residues. CDR3 DNA: TGTGCCAGCTCACCACCCACCAAAACTGAGCAGTTCTTC. This codes for CASSPPTKTEQFF.

On this clone: Relative to the germline gene, one junction end is altered; a read error may explain this. This chain links TRBV30 with TRBJ1-4; D remains unclear. This CDR3 contains 10 residues. The germline V gene has CDR1 GTSNPN and CDR2 SVGIG (reference sequence). CDR3 in amino acids: CAAGLPVLFF. CDR3 DNA sequence: TGCGCTGCTGGGCTTCCGGTCCTGTTTTTT.

The chain couples TRBV6-7 to TRBJ1-1; D is unresolved. TRBV6-7 is an ORF, and what it does is uncertain. The CDR3 is 10 residues long. V was shortened by 8 bases and J by 11 bases, with 12 bases between the two germline ends. CDR3 protein: CASRKRRAFF. CDR3 nucleotides: TGTGCCAGCCGAAAACGACGGGCTTTCTTT.

The rearrangement joins TRBV7-6 to TRBJ1-1; D may be TRBD1 (5 bases). Per the germline V gene, CDR1 is SGHVS and CDR2 is FNYEAQ. This CDR3 comprises 15 residues. V was pared by 1 base and J by 4 bases, with 13 bases between. CDR3 protein: CASSLGQLGGTEAFF. The CDR3 DNA is TGTGCCAGCAGCTTAGGTCAGCTCGGGGGCACTGAAGCTTTCTTT.

V and J are TRBV11-2 and TRBJ2-1; D is perhaps TRBD1 (6 bases). Germline loops: CDR1 SGHAT, CDR2 FQNNGV. Trimming shortened V by 5 bases and J by 5 bases, and 25 bases separated the two germline ends. The CDR3 has 18 amino acids. The DNA for the CDR3 is TGTGCCAGCAGCGCAACCGGGACAAAGTATCCCCCGAACAATGAGCAGTTCTTC. It codes for CASSATGTKYPPNNEQFF.

The V and J genes are TRBV6-5 and TRBJ2-2, with TRBD2 matching 11 bases. The CDR3 runs 15 residues. Germline V gene data show CDR1 as MNHEY and CDR2 as SVGAGI. V lost 7 bases, J lost 0 bases, and 1 base stayed unmatched. The CDR3 bases are TGTGCCAGCATAGCGGGAGGGCCGAACACCGGGGAGCTGTTTTTT. It translates to CASIAGGPNTGELFF.

The V and J genes are TRBV4-2 and TRBJ2-3, with D tentatively TRBD1 (7 bases). V dropped 4 bases and J dropped 6 bases, with 23 bases sitting between them. The CDR3 contains 17 residues. The V gene's germline CDR1 is LGHNA and CDR2 YNFKEQ. The CDR3 reads CASSLQGRSYVSDTQYF. DNA for the CDR3: TGTGCCAGCAGCCTACAGGGGAGGAGTTATGTTTCGGATACGCAGTATTTT.

This chain joins TRBV18 and TRBJ2-2; maybe TRBD1 (7 bases). CDR1 and CDR2 from the germline V gene are KGHSH and LQKENI. V was shortened by 3 bases and J by 6 bases, with 20 bases between the two germline ends. There are 17 residues in the CDR3. The CDR3 DNA sequence: TGTGCCAGCTCACCGTCCGCGGAGGGGGCGTCGGCCGGGGAGCTGTTTTTT. This encodes CASSPSAEGASAGELFF.

This chain connects TRBV6-5 to TRBJ2-7, with a weak D call TRBD2 (5 bases). Germline V gives CDR1 MNHEY, CDR2 SVGAGI. Trimming removed 5 bases from V and 7 bases from J, with 21 bases in between. This CDR3 region has 15 residues. CDR3 protein: CASSRASGRPGEQYF. CDR3 coding DNA: TGTGCCAGCAGTAGGGCCTCGGGCAGGCCGGGGGAGCAGTACTTC.

This clone was picked up a small number of times. The chain is built from TRBV5-6 and TRBJ2-1; D not resolved. Trimming left V 3 bases short and J 8 bases short, with 12 bases between. Germline CDR1 and CDR2: SGHDT and YYEEEE. CDR3 length: 13 amino acids. Here the CDR3 reads CASSSDRVDEQFF. The CDR3 coding sequence is TGTGCCAGCAGCTCGGACCGAGTCGATGAGCAGTTCTTC.

This sequence joins TRBV11-2 and TRBJ2-5; unclear D gene. The CDR3 runs to 13 residues. V was shortened by 5 bases and J by 7 bases, with 14 bases between the two germline ends. The germline gives CDR1 SGHAT, CDR2 FQNNGV. Here the CDR3 reads CASSHPPTATQYF. Written as DNA, the CDR3 is TGTGCCAGCAGCCACCCGCCGACGGCGACCCAGTACTTC. Complete variable domain (other parts from reference TRBV11-2 and TRBJ2-5): EAGVAQSPRYKIIEKRQSVAFWCNPISGHATLYWYQQILGQGPKLLIQFQNNGVVDDSQLPKDRFSAERLKGVDSTLKIQPAKLEDSAVYLCASSHPPTATQYFGPGTRLLVL.

The CDR3 DNA is TGTGCCAGTAGTGGCCAGGGAGTCACAGATACGCAGTATTTT. It is translated as CASSGQGVTDTQYF. The chain recombines TRBV19 with TRBJ2-3; D is tentatively TRBD1 or TRBD2 (5 bases each). The V and J ends lost 5 bases and 2 bases respectively, with 11 bases between them. The CDR3 contains 14 residues. CDR1 LNHDA and CDR2 SQIVND come from the germline V gene (reference sequence).

The rearrangement links TRBV7-2 to TRBJ2-1, with 7 bases aligning to TRBD2. Germline CDR1 reads SGHTA; CDR2 reads FQGNSA. After removal of 5 bases from V and 5 bases from J, the junction contained 9 bases not matched to a gene. The CDR3 is 15 residues long. The CDR3 bases are TGTGCCAGCAGCCTAGGCGGGACTACAAACAATGAGCAGTTCTTC. This sequence encodes CASSLGGTTNNEQFF.

The chain combines TRBV18 with TRBJ2-7; 10 bases align to TRBD2. Germline CDR1 KGHSH, CDR2 LQKENI. CDR3 length: 15 residues. The V and J ends lost 3 bases and 5 bases, in that order; junction bases with no gene match: 7. The CDR3 DNA is TGTGCCAGCTCACCCCCGGGACTAGCGCCCCACGAGCAGTACTTC. Protein: CASSPPGLAPHEQYF.

This clone was observed a few times. This sequence joins TRBV6-4 and TRBJ2-4, with D hard to call. V dropped 2 bases and J dropped 7 bases, with 12 bases sitting between them. Germline V gene sequence: CDR1 MRHNA, CDR2 SNTAGT. The CDR3 is made up of 14 amino acids. This CDR3 is CASSDVLGSNIQYF. The CDR3 DNA reads as TGTGCCAGCAGTGACGTGCTAGGATCGAACATTCAGTACTTC.

V usage is TRBV11-2 and J usage is TRBJ1-1; TRBD1 might be the D (5 bases). CDR3 length: 15 amino acids. Germline V lookup: CDR1 SGHAT, CDR2 FQNNGV. Trimming left V 4 bases short and J 1 base short, with 13 bases between. CDR3 residues: CASSWGGAGNTEAFF. DNA of the CDR3: TGTGCCAGCAGCTGGGGAGGGGCAGGGAACACTGAAGCTTTCTTT.